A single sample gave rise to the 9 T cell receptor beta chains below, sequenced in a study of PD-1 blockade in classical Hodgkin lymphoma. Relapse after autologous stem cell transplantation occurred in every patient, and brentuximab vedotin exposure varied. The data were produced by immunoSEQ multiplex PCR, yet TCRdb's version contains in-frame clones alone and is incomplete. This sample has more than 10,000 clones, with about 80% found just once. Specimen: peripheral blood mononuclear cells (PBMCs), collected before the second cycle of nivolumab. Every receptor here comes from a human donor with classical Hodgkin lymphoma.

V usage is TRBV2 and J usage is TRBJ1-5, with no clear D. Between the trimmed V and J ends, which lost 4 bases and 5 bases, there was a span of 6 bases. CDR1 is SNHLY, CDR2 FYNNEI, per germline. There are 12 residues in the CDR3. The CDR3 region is CASSVPHQPQHF. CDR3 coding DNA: TGTGCCAGCAGTGTCCCTCATCAGCCCCAGCATTTT.

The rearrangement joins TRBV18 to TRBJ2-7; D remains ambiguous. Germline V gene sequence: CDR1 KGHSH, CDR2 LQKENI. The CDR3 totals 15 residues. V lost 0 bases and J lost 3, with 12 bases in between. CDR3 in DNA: TGTGCCAGCTCACCACCGGGCAGGTTAGTCTACGAGCAGTACTTC. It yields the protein CASSPPGRLVYEQYF.

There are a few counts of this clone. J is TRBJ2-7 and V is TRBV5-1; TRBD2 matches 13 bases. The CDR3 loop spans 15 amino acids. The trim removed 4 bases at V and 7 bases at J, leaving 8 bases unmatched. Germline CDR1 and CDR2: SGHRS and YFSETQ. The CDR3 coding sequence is TGCGCCAGCAGCCCTGACCCGGGACTAGCGGGAGAGCAGTACTTC. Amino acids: CASSPDPGLAGEQYF.

The CDR3 spells CASSPNLVVKLQETQYF. CDR3 DNA sequence: TGTGCCAGCTCACCAAATTTGGTGGTAAAGTTACAAGAGACCCAGTACTTC. This rearrangement joins TRBV18 to TRBJ2-5, with D hard to call. From germline, CDR1 is KGHSH and CDR2 LQKENI. V lost 2 bases, J lost 2 bases, and 18 bases lay in between. The CDR3 has 17 residues.

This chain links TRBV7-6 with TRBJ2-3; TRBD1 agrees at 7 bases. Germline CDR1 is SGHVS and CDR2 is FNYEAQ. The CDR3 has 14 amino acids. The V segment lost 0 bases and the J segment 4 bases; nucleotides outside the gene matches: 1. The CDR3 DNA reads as TGTGCCAGCAGCTTAGCAGGGGGCGCAGATACGCAGTATTTT. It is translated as CASSLAGGADTQYF.

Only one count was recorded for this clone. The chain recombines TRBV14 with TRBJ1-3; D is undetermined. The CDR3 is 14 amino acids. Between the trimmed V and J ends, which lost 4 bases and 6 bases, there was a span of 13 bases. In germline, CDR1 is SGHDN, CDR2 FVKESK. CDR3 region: CASSPQYQINTIYF. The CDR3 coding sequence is TGTGCCAGCAGCCCACAATACCAGATAAACACCATATATTTT.

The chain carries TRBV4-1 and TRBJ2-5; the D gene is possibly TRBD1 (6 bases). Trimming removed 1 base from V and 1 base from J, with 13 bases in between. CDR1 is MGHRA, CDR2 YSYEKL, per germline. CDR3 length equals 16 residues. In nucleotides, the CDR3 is TGCGCCAGCAGCCAAGTAACCGGGACAATCCAAGAGACCCAGTACTTC. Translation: CASSQVTGTIQETQYF.

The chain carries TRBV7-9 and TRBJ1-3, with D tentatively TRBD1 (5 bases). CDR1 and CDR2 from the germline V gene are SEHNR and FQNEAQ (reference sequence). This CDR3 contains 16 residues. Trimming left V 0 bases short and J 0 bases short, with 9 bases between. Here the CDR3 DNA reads TGTGCCAGCAGCTTAGCGATTGGGGGCTCTGGAAACACCATATATTTT. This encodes CASSLAIGGSGNTIYF. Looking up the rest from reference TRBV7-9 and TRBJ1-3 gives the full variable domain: DTGVSQNPRHKITKRGQNVTFRCDPISEHNRLYWYRQTLGQGPEFLTYFQNEAQLEKSRLLSDRFSAERPKGSFSTLEIQRTEQGDSAMYLCASSLAIGGSGNTIYFGEGSWLTVV.

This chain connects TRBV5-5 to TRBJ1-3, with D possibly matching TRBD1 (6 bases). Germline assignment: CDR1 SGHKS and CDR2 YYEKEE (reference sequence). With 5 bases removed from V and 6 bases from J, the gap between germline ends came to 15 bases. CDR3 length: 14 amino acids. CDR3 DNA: TGTGCCAGCAGTCCTGGGGGCGTTTTAAACACCATATATTTT. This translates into CASSPGGVLNTIYF.